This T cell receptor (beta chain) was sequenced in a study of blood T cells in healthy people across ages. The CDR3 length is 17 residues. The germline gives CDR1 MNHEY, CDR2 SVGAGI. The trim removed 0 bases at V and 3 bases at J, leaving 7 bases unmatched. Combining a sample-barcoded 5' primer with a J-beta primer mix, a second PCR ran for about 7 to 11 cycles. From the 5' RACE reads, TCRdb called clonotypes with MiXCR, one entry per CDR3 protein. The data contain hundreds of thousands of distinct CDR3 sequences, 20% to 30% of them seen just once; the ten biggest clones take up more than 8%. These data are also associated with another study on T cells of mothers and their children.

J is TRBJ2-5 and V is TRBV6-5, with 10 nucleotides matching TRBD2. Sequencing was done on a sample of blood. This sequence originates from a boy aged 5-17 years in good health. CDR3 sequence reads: CASSYSIFLAGEETQYF. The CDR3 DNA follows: TGTGCCAGCAGTTACTCGATTTTCCTAGCGGGAGAAGAGACCCAGTACTTC.